This T cell receptor (beta chain) derives from a study of blood T cells in healthy people across ages. Each sample had at least 6 million PBMCs isolated. Then a second PCR, running roughly 7 to 11 cycles, was carried out with a sample-barcoded 5' primer and a J-beta primer mix. Using its own MiXCR run on the 5' RACE reads, TCRdb lists one record per CDR3 protein. The table includes 1.2 million to 1.5 million distinct CDR3 sequences, roughly 59% detected once. Between the trimmed V and J ends, which lost 5 bases and 2 bases, there was a span of 13 bases. Germline values: CDR1 MNHEY, CDR2 SMNVEV (reference sequence). The CDR3 spans 15 residues.

Sample: blood. This TCR came from a man younger than 35 in good health. The chain links TRBV27 to TRBJ1-5, with D tentatively TRBD1 (6 bases). The CDR3 sequence is CASSRNRAGNQPQHF. CDR3 sequence (DNA): TGTGCCAGCAGTCGAAACAGGGCTGGCAATCAGCCCCAGCATTTT.